This TCR beta chain was sequenced for a study of CD8+ T cells in alopecia areata. About the research overall: Tofacitinib ran for 6 to 18 months before 6 months off drug. Patients given treatment had severity scored by the percentage of scalp area affected.

With regard to this clone: The antigen remains undetermined.

Extracted RNA was reverse transcribed, and the resulting cDNA served as sequencing template. Assay: immunoSEQ multiplex PCR; the TCRdb copy retains only in-frame clones and omits some. The top ten hold about a tenth of the sample, which has some 170,000 clones, about 55% seen once. Findings and caveats of the study: Many expanded lesional clones stayed in scalp and blood while on tofacitinib.

This CDR3 is 15 amino acids long. V was trimmed by 4 bases and J by 0 bases, leaving 10 bases between them. Germline-derived CDR1 and CDR2 are SNHLY and FYNNEI. Treatment in this sample: oral pan-JAK inhibitor, 5-10 mg twice daily. In alopecia areata patients, both lesional scalp punch biopsies and peripheral blood were collected. The chain couples TRBV2 to TRBJ1-5; D remains ambiguous. The sequence came from a human donor with alopecia areata. The input for sequencing was CD8+ T cells sorted from blood, taken at week 24, from a patient treated with tofacitinib. CDR3 region: CASSAKGSSNQPQHF. CDR3 DNA: TGTGCCAGCAGTGCAAAGGGCTCTAGCAATCAGCCCCAGCATTTT. The variable domain in full, completed from reference TRBV2 and TRBJ1-5, reads EPEVTQTPSHQVTQMGQEVILRCVPISNHLYFYWYRQILGQKVEFLVSFYNNEISEKSEIFDDQFSVERPDGSNFTLKIRSTKLEDSAMYFCASSAKGSSNQPQHFGDGTRLSIL.